This record looks at one T cell receptor (beta chain) sequence and its context. This specimen comes from a study of blood T cell repertoires in COVID-19. Study-level information: Spain, Italy and the United States supplied samples that represented acute and convalescent COVID-19. T cells, B-cell-depleted T cells, or PBMCs provided the cDNA or gDNA that served as material.

Original processing methods: From reference gene primer amplification, estimates of nucleated cell counts were derived. Sequencing used immunoSEQ multiplex PCR; TCRdb keeps in-frame clones, though not all of them. V and J calls and clone size are given by that table; D and trimming were obtained from the DNA. The sample has roughly 200,000 clones, over 75% seen once. The germline V gene encodes CDR1 SGHRS and CDR2 YFSETQ. The CDR3 length is 15 residues. The V end was cut by 0 bases, the J end by 1 base, with 10 bases between. The clonotype was recovered from a man between 65 and 80 years old with active or convalescent COVID-19. The rearrangement joins TRBV5-1 to TRBJ1-1, with a possible D match to TRBD1 (5 bases). The sequencing sample was made of peripheral blood. The CDR3 is CASSLVPGQNTEAFF. The CDR3 DNA follows: TGCGCCAGCAGCTTGGTCCCAGGACAGAACACTGAAGCTTTCTTT.